Each of the 30 T cell receptor beta chains below was sequenced from the same sample in a study of blood T cell repertoires in COVID-19. TCRdb's table, derived via immunoSEQ multiplex PCR, lists solely in-frame clones and lacks some. This table has some 300,000 clones, over 80% appearing once. The sample was peripheral blood. These receptors originate from a woman between 50 and 59 years old with COVID-19, enrolled during active disease.

V usage is TRBV5-4 and J usage is TRBJ2-2; 12 nucleotides match TRBD2. The CDR3 consists of 16 residues. Germline V lookup: CDR1 SGHNT, CDR2 YYREEE (reference sequence). Trimming cost V 5 bases and J 4 bases; bases outside gene matches: 6. For the CDR3, the DNA is TGTGCCAGCAGTGAAACTAGCGGGAGGCCCACCGGGGAGCTGTTTTTT. This translates into CASSETSGRPTGELFF.

The chain couples TRBV25-1 to TRBJ2-7, with D possibly TRBD2 on 5 matching bases. The germline CDR1 and CDR2 sequences are MGHDK and SYGVNS. V was clipped by 4 bases and J by 0 bases, with 13 bases between them. The CDR3 is 15 amino acids. The CDR3 DNA is TGTGCCAGCAGTGGCCTGGGAGTAAGCTCCTACGAGCAGTACTTC. As protein: CASSGLGVSSYEQYF.

The V and J genes are TRBV30 and TRBJ1-3; possibly TRBD1 for D (5 bases). Germline V gene lookup returns CDR1 GTSNPN and CDR2 SVGIG (reference sequence). V was clipped by 3 bases and J by 0 bases, with 15 bases between them. There are 16 residues in the CDR3. CDR3 protein: CAWSSAGLSSGNTIYF. CDR3 nucleotide sequence: TGTGCCTGGAGCTCCGCGGGACTAAGCTCTGGAAACACCATATATTTT.

The rearrangement joins TRBV28 to TRBJ1-1; D is perhaps TRBD1 (5 bases). Looked up from germline, CDR1 is MDHEN and CDR2 is SYDVKM. The V gene lost 3 bases and the J gene lost 4 bases, with 15 bases spanning the gap. The CDR3 has 15 amino acids. Written as DNA, the CDR3 is TGTGCCAGCAGTTTGTCAGGGTTGGGGTTCACTGAAGCTTTCTTT. This sequence encodes CASSLSGLGFTEAFF.

The chain combines TRBV7-6 with TRBJ2-2, with 8 bases identical to TRBD1. The V segment lost 5 bases and the J segment 2 bases; nucleotides outside the gene matches: 7. Germline V gene sequence: CDR1 SGHVS, CDR2 FNYEAQ. The CDR3 totals 16 residues. CDR3 loop: CASSERQGRNTGELFF. The CDR3 nucleotides are TGTGCCAGCAGCGAAAGACAGGGGCGTAACACCGGGGAGCTGTTTTTT.

This clone occurred once. This chain joins TRBV24-1 and TRBJ2-1; possible D gene TRBD2, 5 bases. In germline, CDR1 is KGHDR, CDR2 SFDVKD. The V and J ends lost 4 bases and 1 base respectively, with 10 bases between them. The CDR3 length is 15 residues. CDR3 residues: CATSDLRGSYNEQFF. CDR3 DNA: TGTGCCACCAGTGACCTCAGAGGGTCCTACAATGAGCAGTTCTTC.

This clone was counted a single time. The V and J genes are TRBV19 and TRBJ2-1; perhaps TRBD1 as D (6 bases). The CDR3 runs 13 residues. Germline CDR1 reads LNHDA; CDR2 reads SQIVND (reference sequence). The V and J ends lost 3 bases and 5 bases respectively, with 8 bases between them. The CDR3 DNA reads as TGTGCCAGTAGTATTCAGGGGAACAATGAGCAGTTCTTC. Amino acid sequence: CASSIQGNNEQFF.

V is TRBV6-2 or TRBV6-3 and J is TRBJ2-7, with D unresolved. CDR1 and CDR2 from the germline V gene are MNHEY and SVGEGT. V was shortened by 5 bases and J by 2 bases, with 10 bases between the two germline ends. This CDR3 contains 13 residues. CDR3 sequence: CASSTTSTYEQYF. As DNA, the CDR3 is TGTGCCAGCAGTACGACATCAACCTACGAGCAGTACTTC.

The chain has TRBV5-8 and TRBJ2-1; 13 bases match TRBD2. V shed 7 bases and J 5 bases; nucleotides not matched to a gene: 6. The CDR3 length is 15 residues. Germline-derived CDR1 and CDR2 are SGHTS and YDEGEE. This CDR3 is CASPLGTSGNNEQFF. The DNA for the CDR3 is TGTGCCAGCCCCCTAGGGACTAGCGGGAACAATGAGCAGTTCTTC.

V is TRBV2 and J is TRBJ1-4; no clear D gene. Germline V gives CDR1 SNHLY, CDR2 FYNNEI. V lost 9 bases, J lost 8 bases, and 13 bases lay in between. The CDR3 totals 12 residues. The DNA for the CDR3 is TGTGCCAGGCGGGAGCTGGGAGAAAAACTGTTTTTT. Protein sequence: CARRELGEKLFF.

This sequence joins TRBV6-5 and TRBJ1-1; D perhaps matches TRBD1 (5 bases). Trimming left V 6 bases short and J 0 bases short, with 11 bases between. Germline CDR1 MNHEY, CDR2 SVGAGI. CDR3 length: 14 residues. The chain's CDR3 is CASSLDSMNTEAFF. CDR3 nucleotide sequence: TGTGCCAGCAGCTTAGACAGCATGAACACTGAAGCTTTCTTT.

V is TRBV3-1 (or the pseudogene TRBV3-2) and J is TRBJ1-6; no clear D. The CDR3 is made up of 14 amino acids. The germline V gene has CDR1 LGHDT and CDR2 YNNKEL (reference sequence). Trimming stripped 4 bases from V and 7 bases from J, with 11 bases between. In DNA form, the CDR3 reads TGTGCCAGCAGCCCCACCCGGTCGAATTCACCCCTCCACTTT. It encodes CASSPTRSNSPLHF.

This chain uses TRBV5-1 with TRBJ2-7; 7 bases are shared with TRBD1. Germline CDR1 and CDR2: SGHRS and YFSETQ. J lost 12 bases, V lost 0 bases, and 9 bases had no gene match. This CDR3 comprises 13 residues. The CDR3 reads CASSLALDRSLYF. The CDR3 DNA is TGCGCCAGCAGCTTGGCTCTGGACAGGTCGTTGTACTTC.

The chain combines TRBV5-1 with TRBJ2-7; D may be TRBD1 (6 bases). V shed 9 bases and J shed 3 bases, with 16 bases lying between them. The CDR3 is 13 amino acids. Germline CDR1 SGHRS, CDR2 YFSETQ. CDR3 nucleotide sequence: TGCGCCACGGCACAGGGACAAAGCTACGAGCAGTACTTC. Amino acids: CATAQGQSYEQYF.

V usage is TRBV5-1 and J usage is TRBJ2-2; TRBD2 agrees at 16 bases. From germline, CDR1 is SGHRS and CDR2 YFSETQ. This CDR3 is built from 22 residues. V lost 7 bases, J lost 2 bases, and 20 bases stayed unmatched. The CDR3 is CASVDKGASGTSGRDNTGELFF. The DNA for the CDR3 is TGCGCCAGCGTGGACAAGGGAGCCTCCGGGACTAGCGGGAGGGACAACACCGGGGAGCTGTTTTTT. Filled out from reference TRBV5-1 and TRBJ2-2, the complete variable domain reads KAGVTQTPRYLIKTRGQQVTLSCSPISGHRSVSWYQQTPGQGLQFLFEYFSETQRNKGNFPGRFSGRQFSNSRSEMNVSTLELGDSALYLCASVDKGASGTSGRDNTGELFFGEGSRLTVL.

This chain connects TRBV5-6 to TRBJ2-2; weak D call: TRBD1 (6 bases). The germline V gene encodes CDR1 SGHDT and CDR2 YYEEEE. The CDR3 has 16 amino acids. The V end lost 4 bases, the J end lost 1 base, and 14 bases lay between the germline ends. In DNA, the CDR3 is TGTGCCAGCAGCCCAGCGACAGGCTTGAACACCGGGGAGCTGTTTTTT. As protein: CASSPATGLNTGELFF.

The V and J genes are TRBV6-2 or TRBV6-3 and TRBJ2-7, with 11 bases fitting TRBD2. The CDR3 is made up of 15 amino acids. The V and J ends lost 0 bases and 4 bases, in that order; junction bases with no gene match: 2. Germline values: CDR1 MNHEY, CDR2 SVGEGT. CDR3 DNA: TGTGCCAGCAGTTACTCGGCTAGCGGGAGGTACGAGCAGTACTTC. It encodes CASSYSASGRYEQYF.

The chain recombines TRBV4-3 with TRBJ2-7, with 7 bases lining up with TRBD2. This CDR3 region has 15 residues. V dropped 3 bases and J dropped 0; count of bases not matched to a gene: 5. Looked up from germline, CDR1 is LGHNA and CDR2 is YSLEER. DNA for the CDR3: TGCGCCAGCAGCCACCTCGGGAGGAACTCCTACGAGCAGTACTTC. Translating gives CASSHLGRNSYEQYF.

This rearrangement joins TRBV9 to TRBJ1-5; TRBD1 matches at 8 bases. The CDR3 contains 16 residues. Germline V CDR1 and CDR2: SGDLS, YYNGEE. V shed 2 bases and J 0 bases; nucleotides not matched to a gene: 4. This chain's CDR3 is CASSVGQGGSNQPQHF. In nucleotides, the CDR3 is TGTGCCAGCAGCGTTGGACAGGGAGGTAGCAATCAGCCCCAGCATTTT.

CDR3 protein: CASSLRQGADNEQFF. In DNA, the CDR3 is TGTGCCAGCAGTTTAAGGCAGGGGGCTGACAATGAGCAGTTCTTC. The chain links TRBV27 to TRBJ2-1; 8 nucleotides line up with TRBD1. J lost 5 bases, V lost 2 bases, and 5 bases had no gene match. The CDR3 runs to 15 residues. From germline, CDR1 is MNHEY and CDR2 SMNVEV (reference sequence).

The chain links TRBV29-1 to TRBJ1-1, with TRBD1 matching over 8 bases. CDR3 length: 14 residues. The junction had 7 bases not matched to a gene; V was cut back by 6 bases and J by 1 base. Germline lookup yields CDR1 SQVTM and CDR2 ANQGSEA. CDR3 nucleotide sequence: TGCAGCGTGAAAACCGGGACAGGGAACACTGAAGCTTTCTTT. Its protein is CSVKTGTGNTEAFF. The full variable domain, with the rest looked up from reference TRBV29-1 and TRBJ1-1, is SAVISQKPSRDICQRGTSLTIQCQVDSQVTMMFWYRQQPGQSLTLIATANQGSEATYESGFVIDKFPISRPNLTFSTLTVSNMSPEDSSIYLCSVKTGTGNTEAFFGQGTRLTVV.

The chain couples TRBV18 to TRBJ2-7; TRBD2 might be the D (5 bases). This CDR3 contains 13 residues. CDR1 and CDR2 (germline): KGHSH, LQKENI. Trimming left V 2 bases short and J 3 bases short, with 8 bases between. This CDR3 is CASSPGENYEQYF. CDR3 nucleotide sequence: TGTGCCAGCTCACCAGGGGAGAACTACGAGCAGTACTTC.

This chain connects TRBV4-2 to TRBJ1-1; D is unclear. The ends were cut back, 2 bases at V and 7 bases at J, with 17 bases in the middle. This CDR3 is 15 amino acids long. Looked up from germline, CDR1 is LGHNA and CDR2 is YNFKEQ. Here the CDR3 reads CASSQKTGVGGEAFF. CDR3 DNA: TGTGCCAGCAGCCAAAAAACCGGGGTAGGAGGTGAAGCTTTCTTT.

This chain joins TRBV3-1 (or the pseudogene TRBV3-2) and TRBJ2-3; D perhaps matches TRBD2 (6 bases). V lost 0 bases and J 0 bases, leaving 10 bases between the germline ends. This CDR3 has 16 residues. CDR1 is LGHDT, CDR2 YNNKEL, per germline (reference sequence). This CDR3 is CASSQEGSGSTDTQYF. DNA for the CDR3: TGTGCCAGCAGCCAAGAAGGCAGCGGGAGCACAGATACGCAGTATTTT.

The gene calls are TRBV7-2 and TRBJ2-5; 12 nucleotides agree with TRBD2. The CDR3 length is 15 residues. V trimming: 2 bases; J trimming: 6 bases; junction bases outside the gene matches: 4. The germline gives CDR1 SGHTA, CDR2 FQGNSA. The CDR3 coding sequence is TGTGCCAGCAGCTTACTTCTAGCGGGAGGGAAGACCCAGTACTTC. It specifies CASSLLLAGGKTQYF.

The chain's CDR3 is CASSTGQGVPKFF. CDR3 bases: TGCGCCAGCAGCACCGGACAGGGCGTCCCCAAGTTCTTC. This chain uses TRBV5-1 with TRBJ2-1, with 8 positions matching TRBD1. This CDR3 has 13 residues. Germline CDR1 is SGHRS and CDR2 is YFSETQ. The V segment lost 4 bases and the J segment 14 bases; nucleotides outside the gene matches: 11.

DNA of the CDR3: TGTGCCAGCAGCTTGGGACAGGCCCTCACTGAAGCTTTCTTT. Amino acids: CASSLGQALTEAFF. The chain is built from TRBV3-1 (or the pseudogene TRBV3-2) and TRBJ1-1; TRBD1 matches 8 bases. Germline CDR1 reads LGHDT; CDR2 reads YNNKEL (reference sequence). The CDR3 is 14 residues long. After removal of 5 bases from V and 4 bases from J, the junction contained 6 bases not matched to a gene.

The rearrangement links TRBV5-6 to TRBJ1-1; no definite D call. V lost 2 bases, J lost 0 bases, and 11 bases lay in between. This CDR3 has 15 amino acids. The germline V gene encodes CDR1 SGHDT and CDR2 YYEEEE. The DNA of the CDR3 is TGTGCCAGCAGCTTACCGGGTCGGCTGAACACTGAAGCTTTCTTT. Its translation: CASSLPGRLNTEAFF.

This clone was counted once. This chain uses TRBV13 with TRBJ1-1, with D possibly being TRBD1 (5 bases). Deletions cut 5 bases from V and 1 base from J, with 14 bases between. The CDR3 totals 15 residues. Germline V CDR1 and CDR2: PRHDT, FYEKMQ (reference sequence). Written as DNA, the CDR3 is TGTGCCAGCAGCCCTGGTGGGGGGGGGAACACTGAAGCTTTCTTT. This translates into CASSPGGGGNTEAFF.

J is TRBJ1-5 and V is TRBV27, with a tentative D call TRBD1 (5 bases). The CDR3 contains 17 residues. Trimming left V 6 bases short and J 4 bases short, with 22 bases between. Germline V lookup: CDR1 MNHEY, CDR2 SMNVEV (reference sequence). CDR3 sequence (DNA): TGTGCCAGCAGAGTTTTGGGGCGACTGGGTGATAATCAGCCCCAGCATTTT. Amino acid sequence: CASRVLGRLGDNQPQHF.